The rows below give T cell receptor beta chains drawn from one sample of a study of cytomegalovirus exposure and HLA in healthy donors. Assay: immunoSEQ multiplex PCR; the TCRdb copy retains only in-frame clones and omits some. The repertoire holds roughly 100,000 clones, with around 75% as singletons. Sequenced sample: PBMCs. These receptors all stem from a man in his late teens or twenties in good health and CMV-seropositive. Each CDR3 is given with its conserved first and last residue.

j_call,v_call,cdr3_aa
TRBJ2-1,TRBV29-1,CSVEDRGLFVQFF
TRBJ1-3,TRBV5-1,CASSFQGVSGNTIYF
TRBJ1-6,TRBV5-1,CASSFLTGSSYNSPLHF
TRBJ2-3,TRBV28,CASSFPLGSGGATDTQYF
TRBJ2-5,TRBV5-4,CASGKTGAQETQYF
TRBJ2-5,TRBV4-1,CASSQDLGLASVTQYF
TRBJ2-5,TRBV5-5,CASSLDPGRETQYF
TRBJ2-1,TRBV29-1,CSVTGDPYNEQFF
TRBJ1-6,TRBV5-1,CASSLFASGSPLHF
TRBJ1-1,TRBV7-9,CSGTPGVSTEAFF
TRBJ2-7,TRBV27,CASSRTEGYEQYF
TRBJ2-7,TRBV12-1,CASSLSLDEQYF
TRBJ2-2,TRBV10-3,CAIRKLAGGTNTGELFF
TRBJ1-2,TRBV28,CASSPEGTGGPYGYTF
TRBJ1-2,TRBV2,CASKDRLNYGYTF
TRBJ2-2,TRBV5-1,CASSLVQGSPGELFF
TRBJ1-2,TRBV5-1,CASSLWGPRGQSVGGYTF
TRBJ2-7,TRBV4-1,CASSQDRLAGLHEQYF
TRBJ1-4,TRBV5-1,CASSLGVAGVYEKLFF
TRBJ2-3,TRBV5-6,CASSSRGVRVGDTQYF
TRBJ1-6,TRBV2,CASSETEGNTSPLHF
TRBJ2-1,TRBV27,CASSLGLAGGLFSYNEQFF
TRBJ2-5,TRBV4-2,CASSLLAGQETQYF
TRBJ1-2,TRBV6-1,CASSEGTYGYTF
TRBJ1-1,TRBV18,CASSPAGQGRNTEAFF
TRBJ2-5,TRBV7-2,CASSRGGAETQYF
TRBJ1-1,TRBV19,CASKEQGGTEAFF
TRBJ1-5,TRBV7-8,CASSLARAGGNSNQPQHF
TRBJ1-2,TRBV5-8,CASSYPGQTLGYTF
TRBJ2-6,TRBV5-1,CASTFAQGSGANVLTF
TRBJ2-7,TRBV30,CAWSGGTGDYEQYF
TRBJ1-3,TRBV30,CAWSYSGNTIYF
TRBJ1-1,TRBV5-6,CASSLARQNTEAFF
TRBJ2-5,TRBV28,CASSSARQGVRETQYF
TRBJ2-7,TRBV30,CAWEGQSSSYEQYF
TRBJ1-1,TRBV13,CASSLGPGGGAEAFF
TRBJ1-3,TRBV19,CASSGGLLSGNTIYF
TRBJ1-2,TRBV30,CAWSETGNTGYTF
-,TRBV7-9,CASSDQQGVVDEQYF
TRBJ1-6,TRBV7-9,CASSNPGQLKNSPLHF
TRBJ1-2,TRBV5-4,CATTNSNTGGYTF
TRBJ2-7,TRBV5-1,CASSLAQGSSEQYF
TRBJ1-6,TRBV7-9,CASSNHDLQGQRSPLHF
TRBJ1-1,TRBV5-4,CASSLEEGLNTEAFF
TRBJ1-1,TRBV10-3,CAITGGSTGEAFF
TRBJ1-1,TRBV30,CAWSVRGGGSTEAFF
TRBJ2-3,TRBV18,CASSPPSTDTQYF
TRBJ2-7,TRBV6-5,CASSYSERVGEQYF
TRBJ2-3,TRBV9,CASSATSGGVTDTQYF
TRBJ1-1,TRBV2,CASSEWGVNTEAFF
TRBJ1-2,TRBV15,CATSRLPGQDYGYTF
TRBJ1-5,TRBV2,CASSPKRGSQPQHF
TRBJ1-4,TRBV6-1,CASSEHRGQGRVFF
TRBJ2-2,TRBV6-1,CASSELATGELFF
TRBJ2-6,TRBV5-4,CASSLRDSVFSGANVLTF
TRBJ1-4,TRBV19,CASSIEDSTYEKLFF
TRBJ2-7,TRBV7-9,CASSESEVEQYF